This T cell receptor (beta chain) comes out of a study of blood T cell repertoires in COVID-19. Here immunoSEQ multiplex PCR was the method, and the copy in TCRdb shows in-frame clones only, minus some. This sample has 150,000 to 200,000 clones, with 85% found just once. In germline, CDR1 is SGHAT, CDR2 FQNNGV. This CDR3 has 17 amino acids. V lost 4 bases to trimming and J lost 3 bases; unmatched junction nucleotides: 4. This chain links TRBV11-2 with TRBJ2-1, with TRBD2 matching 15 bases. This receptor was obtained from a human donor with acute or convalescent COVID-19. The donor label of this sample is uncertain. What was sequenced was peripheral blood. This CDR3 reads CASSSGLAGGFYNEQFF. CDR3 nucleotides: TGTGCCAGCAGCTCCGGACTAGCGGGGGGGTTCTACAATGAGCAGTTCTTC.